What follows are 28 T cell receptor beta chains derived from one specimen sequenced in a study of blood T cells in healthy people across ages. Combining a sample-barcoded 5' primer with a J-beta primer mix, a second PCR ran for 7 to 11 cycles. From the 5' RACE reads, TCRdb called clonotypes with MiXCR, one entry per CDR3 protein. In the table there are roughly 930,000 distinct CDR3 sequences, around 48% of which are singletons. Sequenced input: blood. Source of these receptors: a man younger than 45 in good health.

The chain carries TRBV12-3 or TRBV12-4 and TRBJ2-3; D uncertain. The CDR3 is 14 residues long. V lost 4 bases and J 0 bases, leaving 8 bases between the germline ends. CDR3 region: CASSSAHSTDTQYF. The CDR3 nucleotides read TGTGCCAGCAGTTCTGCGCATAGCACAGATACGCAGTATTTT.

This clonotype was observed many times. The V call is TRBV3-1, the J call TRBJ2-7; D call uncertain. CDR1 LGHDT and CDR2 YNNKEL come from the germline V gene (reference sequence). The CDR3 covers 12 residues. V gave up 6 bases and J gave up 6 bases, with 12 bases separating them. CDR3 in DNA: TGTGCCAGCAGAAAGGCAGGAAGCGAGCAGTACTTC. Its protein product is CASRKAGSEQYF.

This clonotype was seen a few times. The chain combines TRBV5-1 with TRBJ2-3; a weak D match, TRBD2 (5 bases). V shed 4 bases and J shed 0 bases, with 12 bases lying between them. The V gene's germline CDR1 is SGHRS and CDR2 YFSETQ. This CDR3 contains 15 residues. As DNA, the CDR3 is TGCGCCAGCAGCCCACCCAGGACTAGCACAGATACGCAGTATTTT. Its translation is CASSPPRTSTDTQYF.

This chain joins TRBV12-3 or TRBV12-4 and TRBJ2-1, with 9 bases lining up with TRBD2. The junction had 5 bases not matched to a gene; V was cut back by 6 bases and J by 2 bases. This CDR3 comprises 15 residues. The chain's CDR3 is CASRISGSTYNEQFF. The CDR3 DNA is TGTGCCAGCAGAATTAGCGGGAGCACCTACAATGAGCAGTTCTTC.

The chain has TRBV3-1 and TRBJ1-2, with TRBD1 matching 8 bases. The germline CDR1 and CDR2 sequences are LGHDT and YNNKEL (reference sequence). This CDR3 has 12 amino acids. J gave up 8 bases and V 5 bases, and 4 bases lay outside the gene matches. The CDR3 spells CASSGQGGGYTF. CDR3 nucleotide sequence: TGTGCCAGCAGCGGACAGGGCGGAGGCTACACCTTC. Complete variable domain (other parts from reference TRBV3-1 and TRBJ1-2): DTAVSQTPKYLVTQMGNDKSIKCEQNLGHDTMYWYKQDSKKFLKIMFSYNNKELIINETVPNRFSPKSPDKAHLNLHINSLELGDSAVYFCASSGQGGGYTFGSGTRLTVV.

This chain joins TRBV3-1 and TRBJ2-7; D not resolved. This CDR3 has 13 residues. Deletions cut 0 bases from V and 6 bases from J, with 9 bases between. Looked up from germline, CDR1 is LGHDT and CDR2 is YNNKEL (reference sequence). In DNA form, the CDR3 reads TGTGCCAGCAGCCAAGATCCCGGGTCCGAGCAGTACTTC. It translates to CASSQDPGSEQYF.

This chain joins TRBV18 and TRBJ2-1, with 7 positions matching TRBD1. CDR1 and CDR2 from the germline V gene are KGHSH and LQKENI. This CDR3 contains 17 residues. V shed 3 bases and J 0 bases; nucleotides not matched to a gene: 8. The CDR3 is CASSPNRGGYSYNEQFF. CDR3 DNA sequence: TGTGCCAGCTCACCCAACAGGGGCGGGTACTCCTACAATGAGCAGTTCTTC.

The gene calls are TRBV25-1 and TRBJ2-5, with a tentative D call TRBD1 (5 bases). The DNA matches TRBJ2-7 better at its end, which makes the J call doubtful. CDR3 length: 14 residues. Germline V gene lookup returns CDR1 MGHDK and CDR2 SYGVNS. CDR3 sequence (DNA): TGTGCCAGCAGTGCACGCAGGGCCTCCTACGAGCAGTACTTC. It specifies CASSARRASYEQYF.

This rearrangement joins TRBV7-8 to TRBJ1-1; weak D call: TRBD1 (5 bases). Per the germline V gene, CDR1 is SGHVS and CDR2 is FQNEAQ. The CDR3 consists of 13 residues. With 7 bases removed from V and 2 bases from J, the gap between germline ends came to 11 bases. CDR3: CASILGGNTEAFF. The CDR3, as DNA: TGTGCCAGCATCTTGGGGGGTAACACTGAAGCTTTCTTT. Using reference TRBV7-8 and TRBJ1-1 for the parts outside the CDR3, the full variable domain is GAGVSQSPRYKVAKRGQDVALRCDPISGHVSLFWYQQALGQGPEFLTYFQNEAQLDKSGLPSDRFFAERPEGSVSTLKIQRTQQEDSAVYLCASILGGNTEAFFGQGTRLTVV.

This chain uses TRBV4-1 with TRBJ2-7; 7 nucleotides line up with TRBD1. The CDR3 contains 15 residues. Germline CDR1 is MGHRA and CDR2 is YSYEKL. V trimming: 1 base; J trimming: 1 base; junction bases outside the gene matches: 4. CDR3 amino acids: CASSQGSGQSYEQYF. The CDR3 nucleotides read TGCGCCAGCAGCCAAGGTTCGGGACAGTCCTACGAGCAGTACTTC.

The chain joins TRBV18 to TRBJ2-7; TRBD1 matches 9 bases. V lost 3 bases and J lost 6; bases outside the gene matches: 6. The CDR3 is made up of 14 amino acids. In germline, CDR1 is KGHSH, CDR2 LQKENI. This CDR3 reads CASSPGQGVAEQYF. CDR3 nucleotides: TGTGCCAGCTCACCGGGACAGGGAGTAGCCGAGCAGTACTTC.

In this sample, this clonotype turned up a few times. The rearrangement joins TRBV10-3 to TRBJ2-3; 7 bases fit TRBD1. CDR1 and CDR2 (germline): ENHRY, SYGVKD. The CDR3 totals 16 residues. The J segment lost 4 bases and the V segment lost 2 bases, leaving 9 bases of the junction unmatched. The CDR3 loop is CAISEPTRGGPDTQYF. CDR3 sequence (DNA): TGTGCCATCAGTGAGCCCACCCGAGGGGGCCCAGATACGCAGTATTTT.

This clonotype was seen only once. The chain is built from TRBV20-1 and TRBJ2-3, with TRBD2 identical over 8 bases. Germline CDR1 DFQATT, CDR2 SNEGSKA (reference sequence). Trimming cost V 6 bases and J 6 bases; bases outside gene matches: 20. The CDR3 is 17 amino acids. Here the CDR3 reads CSAPPHGISGSRDTQYF. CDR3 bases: TGCAGTGCCCCTCCCCACGGGATAAGCGGGAGCAGGGATACGCAGTATTTT.

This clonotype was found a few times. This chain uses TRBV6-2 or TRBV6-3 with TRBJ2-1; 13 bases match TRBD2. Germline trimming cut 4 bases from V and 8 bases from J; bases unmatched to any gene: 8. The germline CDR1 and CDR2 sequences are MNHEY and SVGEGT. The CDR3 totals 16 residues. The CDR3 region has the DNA TGTGCCAGCAGTTTCCCGACTAGCGGGGGGAACGATGAGCAGTTCTTC. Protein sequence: CASSFPTSGGNDEQFF.

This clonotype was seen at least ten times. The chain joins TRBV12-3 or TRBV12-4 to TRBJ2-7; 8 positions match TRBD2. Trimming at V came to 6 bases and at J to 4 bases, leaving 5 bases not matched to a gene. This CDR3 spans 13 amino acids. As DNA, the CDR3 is TGTGCCAGCAGCCCAGCGGGAGCATACGAGCAGTACTTC. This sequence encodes CASSPAGAYEQYF.

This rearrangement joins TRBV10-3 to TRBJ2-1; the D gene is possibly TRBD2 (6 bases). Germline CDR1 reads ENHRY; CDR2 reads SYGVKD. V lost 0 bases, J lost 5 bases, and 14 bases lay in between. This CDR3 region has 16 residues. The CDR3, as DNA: TGTGCCATCAGTGAGTCTTTGGCGGGGAACAACAATGAGCAGTTCTTC. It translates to CAISESLAGNNNEQFF.

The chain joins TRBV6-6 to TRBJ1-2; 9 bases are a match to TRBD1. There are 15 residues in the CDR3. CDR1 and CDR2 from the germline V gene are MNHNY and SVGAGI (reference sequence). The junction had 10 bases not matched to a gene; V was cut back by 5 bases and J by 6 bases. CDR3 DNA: TGTGCCAGCAGTCCACCGACAGGGGGGAACGATGGCTACACCTTC. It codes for CASSPPTGGNDGYTF.

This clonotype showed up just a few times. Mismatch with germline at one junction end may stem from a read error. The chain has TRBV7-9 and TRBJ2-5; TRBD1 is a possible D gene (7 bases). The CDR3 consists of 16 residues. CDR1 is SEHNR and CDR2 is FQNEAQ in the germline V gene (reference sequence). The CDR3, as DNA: TGTGCCAGCAGCTCCTGGGGGGACAGTTCCTCCTACGAGCAGTATTTC. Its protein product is CASSSWGDSSSYEQYF.

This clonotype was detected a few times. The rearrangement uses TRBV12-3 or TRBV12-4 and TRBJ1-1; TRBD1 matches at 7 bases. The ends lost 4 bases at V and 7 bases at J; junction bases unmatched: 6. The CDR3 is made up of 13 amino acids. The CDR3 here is CASSWPGGNEAFF. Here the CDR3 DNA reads TGTGCCAGCAGTTGGCCAGGGGGGAATGAAGCTTTCTTT.

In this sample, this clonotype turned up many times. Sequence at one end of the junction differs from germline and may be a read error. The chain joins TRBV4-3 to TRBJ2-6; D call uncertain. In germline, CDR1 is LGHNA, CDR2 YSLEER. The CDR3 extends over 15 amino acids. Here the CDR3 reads CASSQELSGANVLTF. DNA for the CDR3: TGTGCCAGCAGCCAAGAACTCTCTGGGGCCAACGTCCTGACTTTC.

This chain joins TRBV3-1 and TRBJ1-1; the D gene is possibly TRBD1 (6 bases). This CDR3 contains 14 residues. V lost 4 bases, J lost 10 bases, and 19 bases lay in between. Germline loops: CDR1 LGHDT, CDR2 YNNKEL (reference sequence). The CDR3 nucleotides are TGTGCCAGCAGCCTACTCTTAGGGGGAGAGGGAGCTTTCTTT. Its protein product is CASSLLLGGEGAFF. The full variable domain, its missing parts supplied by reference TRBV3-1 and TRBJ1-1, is DTAVSQTPKYLVTQMGNDKSIKCEQNLGHDTMYWYKQDSKKFLKIMFSYNNKELIINETVPNRFSPKSPDKAHLNLHINSLELGDSAVYFCASSLLLGGEGAFFGQGTRLTVV.

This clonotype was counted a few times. CDR3 amino acids: CASSSWTGNSEQYF. For the CDR3, the DNA is TGTGCCAGCAGCTCGTGGACTGGGAACTCCGAGCAGTACTTC. The V gene is TRBV7-2, the J gene TRBJ2-7; the D gene is possibly TRBD2 (5 bases). The CDR3 runs 14 residues. In germline, CDR1 is SGHTA, CDR2 FQGNSA. Deletions cut 4 bases from V and 6 bases from J, with 16 bases between.

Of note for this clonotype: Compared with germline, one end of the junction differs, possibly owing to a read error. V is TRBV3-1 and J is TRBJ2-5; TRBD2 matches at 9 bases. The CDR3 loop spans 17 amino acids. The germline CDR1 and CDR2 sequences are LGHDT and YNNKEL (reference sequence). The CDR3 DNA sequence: TGTGCCAGTAGCCAAGATAGAGTAGCGGGGGCGGGTGAGACCCAGTACTTC. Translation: CASSQDRVAGAGETQYF.

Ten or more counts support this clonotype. CDR3 sequence (DNA): TGCAGCGTCCAATCAATCCGGGGCACTTACGAGCAGTACTTC. It encodes CSVQSIRGTYEQYF. The genes are TRBV29-1 and TRBJ2-7; D is tentatively TRBD1 or TRBD2 (5 bases each). Germline V gives CDR1 SQVTM, CDR2 ANQGSEA. The length of the CDR3 is 14 residues. V lost 6 bases and J lost 4, with 19 bases in between.

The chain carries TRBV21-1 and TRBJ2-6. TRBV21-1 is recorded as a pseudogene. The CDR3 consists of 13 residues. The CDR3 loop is CASWISGANVLTF. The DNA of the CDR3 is TGTGCCAGCTGGATCTCTGGGGCCAACGTCCTGACTTTC.

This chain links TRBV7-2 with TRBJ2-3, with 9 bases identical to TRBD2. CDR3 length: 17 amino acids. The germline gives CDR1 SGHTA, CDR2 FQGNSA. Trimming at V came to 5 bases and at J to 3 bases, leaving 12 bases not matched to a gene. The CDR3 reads CASSPYSGGRGTDTQYF. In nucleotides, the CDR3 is TGTGCCAGCAGCCCGTATAGCGGGGGACGAGGGACAGATACGCAGTATTTT.

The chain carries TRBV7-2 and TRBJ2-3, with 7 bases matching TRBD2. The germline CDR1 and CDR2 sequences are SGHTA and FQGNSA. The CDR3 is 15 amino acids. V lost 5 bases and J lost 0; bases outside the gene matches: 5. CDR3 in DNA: TGTGCCAGCAGCCCCGGGACTACTAGCACAGATACGCAGTATTTT. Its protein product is CASSPGTTSTDTQYF.

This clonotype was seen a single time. CDR3 coding DNA: TGTGCCAGCAGTTATGTTTTGAGCTCCTACAATGAGCAGTTCTTC. Translating it yields CASSYVLSSYNEQFF. The V and J genes are TRBV6-5 and TRBJ2-1, with unresolved D. There are 15 residues in the CDR3. The germline V and J ends were trimmed by 3 bases and 0 bases, with 9 bases remaining between them. Germline-derived CDR1 and CDR2 are MNHEY and SVGAGI.